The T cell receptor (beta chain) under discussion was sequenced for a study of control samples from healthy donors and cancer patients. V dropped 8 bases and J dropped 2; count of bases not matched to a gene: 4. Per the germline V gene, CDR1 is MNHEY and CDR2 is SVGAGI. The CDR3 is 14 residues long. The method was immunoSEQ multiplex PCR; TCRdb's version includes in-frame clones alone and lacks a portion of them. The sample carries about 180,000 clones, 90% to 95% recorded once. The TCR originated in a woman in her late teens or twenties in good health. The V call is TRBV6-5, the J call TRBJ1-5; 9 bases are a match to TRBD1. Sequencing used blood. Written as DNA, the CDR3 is TGTGCCAGCCGGACAGGGGAACGCAATCAGCCCCAGCATTTT. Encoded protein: CASRTGERNQPQHF.